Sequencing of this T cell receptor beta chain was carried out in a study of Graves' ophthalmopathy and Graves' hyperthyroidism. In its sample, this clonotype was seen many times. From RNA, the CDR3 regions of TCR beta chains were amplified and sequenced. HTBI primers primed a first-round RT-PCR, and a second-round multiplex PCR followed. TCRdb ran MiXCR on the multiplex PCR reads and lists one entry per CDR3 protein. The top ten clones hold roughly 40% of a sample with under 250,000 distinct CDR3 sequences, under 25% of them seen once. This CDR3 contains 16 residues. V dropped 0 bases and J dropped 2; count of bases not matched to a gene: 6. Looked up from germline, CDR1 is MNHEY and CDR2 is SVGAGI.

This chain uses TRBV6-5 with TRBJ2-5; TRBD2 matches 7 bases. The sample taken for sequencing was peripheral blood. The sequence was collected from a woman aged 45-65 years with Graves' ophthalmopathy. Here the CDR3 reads CASSYSRLAPQETQYF. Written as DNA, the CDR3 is TGTGCCAGCAGTTACTCGAGACTAGCCCCTCAAGAGACCCAGTACTTC.